These 5 T cell receptor beta chains came from one sample sequenced in a study of Graves' ophthalmopathy and Graves' hyperthyroidism. The authors amplified TCR beta CDR3 regions from RNA transcripts. First-round RT-PCR used HTBI primers; second-round multiplex PCR followed. One entry per CDR3 protein, called by TCRdb with MiXCR from the multiplex PCR reads. The table lists roughly 480,000 distinct CDR3 sequences, 14% of them singletons. Sequenced material: blood. Receptor source: a young woman with Graves' ophthalmopathy.

This clonotype showed up many times. The V gene is TRBV30, the J gene TRBJ1-5, with TRBD1 matching over 8 bases. The V gene end was trimmed by 3 bases and the J gene end by 7 bases; junction bases not matched to a gene: 5. Germline assignment: CDR1 GTSNPN and CDR2 SVGIG (reference sequence). This CDR3 spans 13 amino acids. This CDR3 reads CAWSGQGGQPQHF. Written as DNA, the CDR3 is TGTGCCTGGAGCGGACAGGGCGGCCAGCCCCAGCATTTT.

This clonotype has ten or more counts. The chain combines TRBV7-2 with TRBJ2-5; possible D gene TRBD1, 6 bases. Per germline, CDR1 SGHTA and CDR2 FQGNSA. The CDR3 sequence is 15 residues long. Between the trimmed V and J ends, which lost 4 bases and 4 bases, there was a span of 16 bases. The CDR3 sequence is CASSWRWGPSETQYF. As DNA, the CDR3 is TGTGCCAGCAGCTGGCGCTGGGGGCCTTCAGAGACCCAGTACTTC.

This clonotype was seen many times. The chain links TRBV11-2 to TRBJ2-7; TRBD2 matches at 7 bases. The CDR3 runs to 13 residues. Germline V CDR1 and CDR2: SGHAT, FQNNGV. V lost 3 bases, J lost 2 bases, and 1 base stayed unmatched. Here the CDR3 DNA reads TGTGCCAGCAGCTTCGGACTAGCCTACGAGCAGTACTTC. This sequence encodes CASSFGLAYEQYF.

This clonotype was seen repeatedly, ten times or more. J is TRBJ2-7 and V is TRBV15, with D uncertain. The germline V gene encodes CDR1 LNHNV and CDR2 YYDKDF (reference sequence). V was trimmed by 0 bases and J by 4 bases, leaving 10 bases between them. The CDR3 totals 14 residues. CDR3 DNA: TGTGCCACCAGCAGAGAGCCAAATTCTTACGAGCAGTACTTC. It encodes CATSREPNSYEQYF.

This clonotype was seen ten or more times. The chain is built from TRBV4-2 and TRBJ1-5, with a weak D call TRBD1 (5 bases). CDR1 is LGHNA and CDR2 is YNFKEQ in the germline V gene. V was shortened by 4 bases and J by 0 bases, with 19 bases between the two germline ends. The CDR3 consists of 18 residues. The CDR3 reads CASSPTGREGYSNQPQHF. The CDR3 DNA reads as TGTGCCAGCAGCCCGACGGGCAGGGAGGGATATAGCAATCAGCCCCAGCATTTT.